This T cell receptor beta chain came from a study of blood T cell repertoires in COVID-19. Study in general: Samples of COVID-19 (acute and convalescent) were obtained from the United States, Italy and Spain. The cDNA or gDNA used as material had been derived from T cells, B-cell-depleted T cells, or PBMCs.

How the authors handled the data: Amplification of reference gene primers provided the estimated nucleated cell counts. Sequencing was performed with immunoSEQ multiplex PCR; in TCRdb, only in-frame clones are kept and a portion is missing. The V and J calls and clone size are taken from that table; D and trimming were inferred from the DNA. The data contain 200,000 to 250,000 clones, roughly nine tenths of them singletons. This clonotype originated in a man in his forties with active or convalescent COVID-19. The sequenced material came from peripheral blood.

CDR3 nucleotides: TGTGCCAGCAGTGAATTGGGTGGAGGGGTAGATAATTCACCCCTCCACTTT. Translation gives CASSELGGGVDNSPLHF. The J gene is TRBJ1-6, the V gene TRBV25-1; D is perhaps TRBD1 (5 bases). CDR3 size: 17 residues. Germline V gene sequence: CDR1 MGHDK, CDR2 SYGVNS. The germline V and J ends were trimmed by 1 base and 5 bases, with 15 bases remaining between them.